This TCR beta chain was retrieved from a study of identical twins. Regarding the study as a whole: Among monozygotic twins, out-of-frame TCR alpha sharing exceeded what models predicted.

This CDR3 comprises 15 residues. CDR1 is KGHDR and CDR2 is SFDVKD in the germline V gene. As concerns this clonotype: Its matching antigen is unknown.

TCRdb reanalysed the 5' RACE reads using MiXCR and keeps one entry per CDR3 protein. The sample holds 1.5 million to 2 million distinct CDR3 sequences, 32% seen once. In every case, the donor was a healthy Caucasian. The sequence was obtained from a newborn girl in good health. Sequenced: cord blood. This chain uses TRBV24-1 with TRBJ2-1; 10 nucleotides match TRBD2. The J call may be wrong; the DNA end is better matched by TRBJ2-7. CDR3 DNA sequence: TGTGCCACCAGTGATGAGCGGGGGGGTACAAATGAGCAGTACTTC. Translated: CATSDERGGTNEQYF.